Shown below are 7 T cell receptor beta chains from a single sample sequenced in a study of T cells in women clearing cervical HPV infection. Libraries were prepared by immunoSEQ multiplex PCR; TCRdb keeps only in-frame clonotypes and omits some of them. This sample's table reports tens of thousands of clones. Sequenced input: blood buffy coat. These receptors were collected from a woman between 18 and 70 years old with a cervical HPV16 infection that either progressed to CIN3+ or cleared (not recorded which).

Points on this clone: With the read ending 3 residues before the CDR3 end, the germline J gene is used to fill in that end. The V call is TRBV28, the J call TRBJ1-2; D may be TRBD1 (5 bases). The V gene's germline CDR1 is MDHEN and CDR2 SYDVKM. CDR3 length equals 12 residues. The ends were cut back, 5 bases at V and 4 bases at J, with 8 bases in the middle. The CDR3 spells CASSGGFYGYTF. CDR3 bases read: TGTGCCAGCAGTGGGGGGTTCTATGGC.

With regard to this clone: The read terminates 3 residues before the CDR3 end, so the remaining end is supplied by the germline J gene. Other DNA variants within this sample encode the same CDR3. The gene calls are TRBV18 and TRBJ1-1; D might be TRBD1 (6 bases). The CDR3 extends over 13 amino acids. Germline V CDR1 and CDR2: KGHSH, LQKENI. The ends were cut back, 3 bases at V and 5 bases at J, with 10 bases in the middle. The part of the CDR3 DNA that was read is TGTGCCAGCTCACCGACAGGAGGGACTGAA. Protein product: CASSPTGGTE. The entire CDR3 protein reads CASSPTGGTEAFF. Full variable domain (remainder filled in from reference TRBV18 and TRBJ1-1): NAGVMQNPRHLVRRRGQEARLRCSPMKGHSHVYWYRQLPEEGLKFMVYLQKENIIDESGMPKERFSAEFPKEGPSILRIQQVVRGDSAAYFCASSPTGGTEAFFGQGTRLTVV.

Remarks on this clone: The read falls 3 residues short of the CDR3 end, and the missing part is taken from the germline J gene. The V and J genes are TRBV7-3 and TRBJ1-2; D remains ambiguous. From germline, CDR1 is SGHTA and CDR2 FQGTGA. There are 14 residues in the CDR3. CDR3 DNA, as far as it was read: TGTGCCAGCAGCTTATTACCGAGCTCCTACGAC. Translated, it gives CASSLLPSSYD. The entire CDR3 reads CASSLLPSSYDYTF.

As concerns this clone: The read comes to an end 3 residues before the CDR3 does, leaving the germline J gene to fill in the end. The chain joins TRBV30 to TRBJ1-2; 8 bases are a match to TRBD1. CDR3 length: 12 amino acids. Germline values: CDR1 GTSNPN, CDR2 SVGIG (reference sequence). The CDR3 loop is CASADRVDGYTF. The CDR3 DNA, read in part, is TGTGCCTCAGCGGACAGGGTCGACGGC.

With respect to this clone: The sequence runs out 3 residues before the end of the CDR3; the remainder is reconstructed from the germline J gene. The chain recombines TRBV18 with TRBJ1-5; D perhaps matches TRBD1 (6 bases). The germline V and J ends were trimmed by 6 bases and 5 bases, with 17 bases remaining between them. Germline V lookup: CDR1 KGHSH, CDR2 LQKENI. The CDR3 is 15 amino acids. This CDR3 reads CASSRGATSYQPQHF. The part of the CDR3 DNA that was read is TGTGCCAGCTCCCGGGGGGCGACAAGTTATCAGCCC.

Note on this clone: The sequenced fragment ends 3 residues before the CDR3 boundary, so the rest is inferred from the germline J gene. This sequence joins TRBV18 and TRBJ1-2, with D unresolved. CDR1 KGHSH and CDR2 LQKENI come from the germline V gene. This CDR3 is 14 amino acids long. CDR3 region: CASSPGRSTDTYTF. CDR3 DNA, as far as it was read: TGTGCCAGCTCACCGGGCAGAAGCACAGATACC.

For this clone: The CDR3 is cut off 3 residues early in the read; its end comes from the germline J gene. The V call is TRBV18, the J call TRBJ1-2, with D perhaps TRBD1 (5 bases). CDR3 length: 16 amino acids. Germline-derived CDR1 and CDR2 are KGHSH and LQKENI. This CDR3 is CASSPPGLAGGNDYTF. The sequenced CDR3 bases are TGTGCCAGCTCACCACCGGGACTAGCGGGAGGCAATGAC.